This TCR beta chain stems from a study of tumor-infiltrating lymphocytes in primary liver carcinoma. Study as a whole: Recorded tumor stage was T1-T3 N0M0, with diameters of roughly 4.2 to 11 cm.

With around 500 ng total RNA as template and a constant-region primer, TCR beta cDNA was made. Amplification in three nested multiplex PCR rounds with slightly modified ARM-PCR gave rise to TCR beta libraries. TCRdb reprocessed the multiplex PCR reads with MiXCR, giving one entry per CDR3 protein. This table has hundreds of thousands of distinct CDR3 sequences, around three fifths appearing once. The sample holds a few counts of this clonotype. What it binds is not known. Study observations and caveats: When set against blood, tumors had a significantly higher top-250-clone fraction (p = 0.039).

Alongside blood RNA obtained from unsorted whole blood, germline DNA was also extracted. The study enrolled treatment-naive patients with chronic HBV infection. The sequenced sample was peripheral blood. The receptor's source is a young woman with primary liver carcinoma and hepatitis B virus infection.

The CDR3 sequence is CASRVTGRGTQYF. CDR3 in DNA: TGTGCCAGCAGAGTTACAGGGCGAGGAACCCAGTACTTC. V is TRBV6-1 and J is TRBJ2-5; D is perhaps TRBD1 (6 bases). The V gene's germline CDR1 is MNHNS and CDR2 SASEGT. V was trimmed by 6 bases and J by 8 bases, leaving 16 bases between them. CDR3 length: 13 amino acids.